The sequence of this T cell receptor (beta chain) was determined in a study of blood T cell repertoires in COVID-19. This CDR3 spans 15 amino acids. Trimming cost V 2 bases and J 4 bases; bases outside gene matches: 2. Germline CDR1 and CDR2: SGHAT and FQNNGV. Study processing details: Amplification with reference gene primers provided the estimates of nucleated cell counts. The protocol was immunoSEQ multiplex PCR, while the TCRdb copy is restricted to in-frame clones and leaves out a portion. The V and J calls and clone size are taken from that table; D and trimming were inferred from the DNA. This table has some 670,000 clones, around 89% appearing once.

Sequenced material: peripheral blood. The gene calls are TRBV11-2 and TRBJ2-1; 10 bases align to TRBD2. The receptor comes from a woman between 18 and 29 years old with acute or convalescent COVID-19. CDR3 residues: CASSLSAGGYNEQFF. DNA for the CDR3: TGTGCCAGCAGCTTATCAGCGGGGGGGTACAATGAGCAGTTCTTC.